The 12 T cell receptor beta chains reported below all come from one sample, sequenced in a study of T cell responses to AZD1222 COVID-19 vaccine. Sequenced by immunoSEQ multiplex PCR; TCRdb stores in-frame clones only, minus some. The sample contains 90,000 to 150,000 clones, approximately 90% of which appear only once. Sequenced material: peripheral blood, taken on day 0 of AZD1222 vaccination. Receptors were obtained from an adult in good health.

The chain uses TRBV10-3 and TRBJ1-2; maybe TRBD1 (5 bases). V lost 4 bases, J lost 2 bases, and 17 bases lay in between. CDR3 size: 16 residues. Germline V CDR1 and CDR2: ENHRY, SYGVKD. CDR3 region: CAISGAGPRSNYGYTF. The CDR3 DNA reads TGTGCCATCAGTGGGGCAGGGCCCCGGAGCAACTATGGCTACACCTTC.

In its sample, this clone was seen once. The V call is TRBV28, the J call TRBJ1-5; 8 nucleotides align to TRBD1. V dropped 6 bases and J dropped 6; count of bases not matched to a gene: 4. From germline, CDR1 is MDHEN and CDR2 SYDVKM. CDR3 length equals 13 residues. Here the CDR3 DNA reads TGTGCCAGCAGGCCGACAGGGGTTCAGCCCCAGCATTTT. It is translated as CASRPTGVQPQHF.

The chain carries TRBV19 and TRBJ1-5, with 8 bases aligning to TRBD1. Germline assignment: CDR1 LNHDA and CDR2 SQIVND (reference sequence). V gave up 4 bases and J gave up 4 bases; unmatched junction bases: 6. This CDR3 region has 15 residues. The CDR3 reads CASSTPGGSNQPQHF. DNA of the CDR3: TGTGCCAGTAGTACCCCAGGGGGCTCAAATCAGCCCCAGCATTTT.

The rearrangement links TRBV5-1 to TRBJ2-2; D might be TRBD1 or TRBD2, each matching 5 bases. There are 15 residues in the CDR3. Trimming cost V 4 bases and J 0 bases, with 10 bases left between them. Germline V gene lookup returns CDR1 SGHRS and CDR2 YFSETQ. The CDR3, as DNA: TGCGCCAGCAGCCGGGACCATACGAACACCGGGGAGCTGTTTTTT. It specifies CASSRDHTNTGELFF. The full variable domain, its missing parts supplied by reference TRBV5-1 and TRBJ2-2, is KAGVTQTPRYLIKTRGQQVTLSCSPISGHRSVSWYQQTPGQGLQFLFEYFSETQRNKGNFPGRFSGRQFSNSRSEMNVSTLELGDSALYLCASSRDHTNTGELFFGEGSRLTVL.

The J gene is TRBJ1-1, the V gene TRBV5-4, with D unresolved. Trimming stripped 0 bases from V and 0 bases from J, with 9 bases between. Germline lookup yields CDR1 SGHNT and CDR2 YYREEE (reference sequence). This CDR3 is 15 amino acids long. This CDR3 reads CASSLGGPLNTEAFF. CDR3 DNA sequence: TGTGCCAGCAGCTTGGGAGGACCCCTGAACACTGAAGCTTTCTTT.

The J gene is TRBJ2-5, the V gene TRBV5-1; 8 bases agree with TRBD2. V was clipped by 0 bases and J by 2 bases; unmatched bases: 6. The CDR3 is made up of 16 amino acids. Germline V CDR1 and CDR2: SGHRS, YFSETQ. CDR3 protein: CASSLVIAGRQETQYF. The CDR3 DNA is TGCGCCAGCAGCTTGGTAATAGCGGGGAGGCAAGAGACCCAGTACTTC.

The count of this clone is one. The genes are TRBV5-4 and TRBJ1-1; D might be TRBD1 (5 bases). Trimming left V 3 bases short and J 0 bases short, with 12 bases between. Germline V gene lookup returns CDR1 SGHNT and CDR2 YYREEE (reference sequence). The length of the CDR3 is 15 residues. The CDR3 nucleotides read TGTGCCAGCAGCTCGGGGACCCCTTTGAACACTGAAGCTTTCTTT. Translated, it gives CASSSGTPLNTEAFF.

In nucleotides, the CDR3 is TGTGCCAGCAGTTACTCGTTCGGCCACTACGAGCAGTACTTC. This codes for CASSYSFGHYEQYF. This chain links TRBV6-2 or TRBV6-3 with TRBJ2-7; D is uncertain. This CDR3 has 14 residues. The germline V and J ends were trimmed by 0 bases and 3 bases, with 9 bases remaining between them. The germline V gene has CDR1 MNHEY and CDR2 SVGEGT.

The CDR3, as DNA: TGTGCCACCCGAGTAACCGACAACTATGGCTACACCTTC. It codes for CATRVTDNYGYTF. This chain uses TRBV19 with TRBJ1-2; D is unclear. The CDR3 is 13 residues long. Germline CDR1 reads LNHDA; CDR2 reads SQIVND (reference sequence). The germline V and J ends were trimmed by 10 bases and 2 bases, with 14 bases remaining between them. Full variable domain (rest looked up from reference TRBV19 and TRBJ1-2): DGGITQSPKYLFRKEGQNVTLSCEQNLNHDAMYWYRQDPGQGLRLIYYSQIVNDFQKGDIAEGYSVSREKKESFPLTVTSAQKNPTAFYLCATRVTDNYGYTFGSGTRLTVV.

This chain links TRBV24-1 with TRBJ1-1, with D perhaps matching TRBD1 (6 bases). The CDR3 length is 13 residues. V was cut by 11 bases and J by 5 bases, with 17 bases left in between. Germline lookup yields CDR1 KGHDR and CDR2 SFDVKD. In nucleotides, the CDR3 is TGTGCCAGCAGGGGCAGGGCGCAAACTGAAGCTTTCTTT. Its protein is CASRGRAQTEAFF.

The chain recombines TRBV7-3 with TRBJ2-3, with D tentatively TRBD1 or TRBD2 (6 bases each). The CDR3 runs to 13 residues. Germline V gives CDR1 SGHTA, CDR2 FQGTGA. V shed 5 bases and J shed 8 bases, with 14 bases lying between them. For the CDR3, the DNA is TGTGCCAGCAGCAAAACCAGGGGAGGTACGCAGTATTTT. Residues: CASSKTRGGTQYF.

The chain carries TRBV6-1 and TRBJ1-6, with 7 nucleotides matching TRBD1. The CDR3 is made up of 16 amino acids. The V segment lost 3 bases and the J segment 7 bases; nucleotides outside the gene matches: 9. CDR1 MNHNS and CDR2 SASEGT come from the germline V gene. CDR3 sequence reads: CASSDQGGRGNSPLHF. CDR3 DNA sequence: TGTGCCAGCAGTGATCAGGGGGGACGGGGGAATTCACCCCTCCACTTT.